This TCR beta chain derives from a study of blood T cell repertoires in COVID-19. With 3 bases removed from V and 1 base from J, the gap between germline ends came to 5 bases. The CDR3 loop spans 13 amino acids. Germline V gene sequence: CDR1 KGHDR, CDR2 SFDVKD. Per the authors' pipeline: It was from reference gene primer amplification that nucleated cell counts were estimated. The table came from immunoSEQ multiplex PCR; TCRdb's copy has only in-frame clones and leaves some out. V and J calls and clone size are those listed in that table; D and trimming were worked out from the DNA. The sample lists some 280,000 clones, 75% to 90% seen once, with about 3% in the top ten.

The source is a woman in her 30s with active or convalescent COVID-19. Sequenced input: peripheral blood. This sequence joins TRBV24-1 and TRBJ1-1; D ambiguous. This CDR3 reads CATSDHRNTEAFF. The CDR3 bases are TGTGCCACCAGTGATCACAGGAACACTGAAGCTTTCTTT.